The 2 T cell receptor beta chains presented below share a single source sample, sequenced in a study of T cells in women clearing cervical HPV infection. Generated by immunoSEQ multiplex PCR, the TCRdb table keeps only in-frame clones and is missing some. The sample table sets out more than 40,000 clones. The sequenced material came from blood buffy coat. These receptors were taken from a woman aged 18-70 years with a cervical HPV16 infection that either progressed to CIN3+ or cleared (not recorded which).

A remark on this clone: The read is 3 residues too short to cover the CDR3 end, so that end is filled in from the germline J gene. The gene calls are TRBV2 and TRBJ1-4; no reliable D call. Germline V gene data show CDR1 as SNHLY and CDR2 as FYNNEI. There are 14 residues in the CDR3. Trimming took off 1 base at V and 7 bases at J, with 10 bases between the two ends. CDR3: CASSEERQSEKLFF. CDR3 bases read: TGTGCCAGCAGTGAAGAGCGGCAGTCTGAAAAA.

The CDR3 DNA, read in part, is TGTGCCAGCAGAACAGGGCACTATGGC. Translating gives CASRTGHYG. The full-length CDR3 reads as CASRTGHYGYTF. The chain joins TRBV28 to TRBJ1-2; TRBD1 is a possible D gene (6 bases). The read ends 3 residues shy of where the CDR3 ends; the end is completed using the germline J gene. V was shortened by 6 bases and J by 3 bases, with 8 bases between the two germline ends. CDR1 MDHEN and CDR2 SYDVKM come from the germline V gene. CDR3 length: 12 amino acids.